The 14 T cell receptor beta chains given below trace back to one sample, sequenced in a study of naive CD8 T cells in extremely preterm neonates. Their cognate antigens are unknown. Extremely preterm deliveries at about 23-27 weeks of gestation provided the preterm samples. Study conclusions and caveats: Compared with older groups, preterm CDR3s were shorter, with fewer N additions and less trimming.

The protocol was immunoSEQ multiplex PCR, while the TCRdb copy is restricted to in-frame clones and leaves out a portion. Of around 25,000 clones in the sample, about 87% were seen once. The sample taken for sequencing was naive CD8+ T cells from cord blood. These TCRs come from a boy who was born preterm.

The chain uses TRBV9 and TRBJ2-1, with 12 bases fitting TRBD2. The CDR3 is 14 residues long. Germline values: CDR1 SGDLS, CDR2 YYNGEE. V lost 3 bases to trimming and J lost 5 bases; unmatched junction nucleotides: 0. CDR3 sequence (DNA): TGTGCCAGCAGCGGGACTAGCGGGGACAATGAGCAGTTCTTC. Translating gives CASSGTSGDNEQFF.

V is TRBV11-2 and J is TRBJ2-1; D remains unclear. V lost 0 bases to trimming and J lost 8 bases, with 8 bases between them. CDR3 size: 13 residues. Germline lookup yields CDR1 SGHAT and CDR2 FQNNGV. CDR3 sequence: CASSLDGHDEQFF. The CDR3, as DNA: TGTGCCAGCAGCTTAGATGGCCACGATGAGCAGTTCTTC.

This sequence joins TRBV10-3 and TRBJ1-1; possibly TRBD1 for D (6 bases). The germline CDR1 and CDR2 sequences are ENHRY and SYGVKD. The CDR3 covers 13 residues. Trimming left V 3 bases short and J 1 base short, with 6 bases between. The DNA of the CDR3 is TGTGCCATCAGTGACAGGGGGAACACTGAAGCTTTCTTT. Translating it yields CAISDRGNTEAFF.

This chain uses TRBV4-1 with TRBJ2-7, with unresolved D. V gave up 2 bases and J gave up 4 bases, with 6 bases separating them. The CDR3 is 12 amino acids. Germline CDR1 and CDR2: MGHRA and YSYEKL. The CDR3 DNA reads TGCGCCAGCAGCCAAAACAAATACGAGCAGTACTTC. Its translation is CASSQNKYEQYF.

This rearrangement joins TRBV7-9 to TRBJ2-6; weak D call: TRBD1 (5 bases). The CDR3 loop spans 17 amino acids. Between the trimmed V and J ends, which lost 7 bases and 3 bases, there was a span of 19 bases. Germline assignment: CDR1 SEHNR and CDR2 FQNEAQ (reference sequence). In DNA form, the CDR3 reads TGTGCCAGCAACAAGGCCAGGGCGGAATATGGGGCCAACGTCCTGACTTTC. Amino acids: CASNKARAEYGANVLTF. The whole variable domain, filled in from reference TRBV7-9 and TRBJ2-6, reads DTGVSQNPRHKITKRGQNVTFRCDPISEHNRLYWYRQTLGQGPEFLTYFQNEAQLEKSRLLSDRFSAERPKGSFSTLEIQRTEQGDSAMYLCASNKARAEYGANVLTFGAGSRLTVL.

The chain employs TRBV6-7 and TRBJ1-3; TRBD1 agrees at 10 bases. TRBV6-7 is assigned to the ORF class and has an uncertain function. With 4 bases clipped from V and 3 bases from J, the junction kept 3 bases outside the gene matches. The CDR3 spans 15 residues. The CDR3 DNA sequence: TGTGCCAGCAGTTTGACAGGGGGCTTTGGAAACACCATATATTTT. Encoded protein: CASSLTGGFGNTIYF.

There are a few counts of this clone. This chain links TRBV5-1 with TRBJ2-7; D is unclear. Germline CDR1 reads SGHRS; CDR2 reads YFSETQ. V lost 0 bases and J lost 3, with 7 bases in between. The CDR3 is 13 amino acids. The CDR3 here is CASSLGGDYEQYF. The CDR3 DNA follows: TGCGCCAGCAGCTTGGGGGGTGACTACGAGCAGTACTTC.

The chain links TRBV6-1 to TRBJ1-2; TRBD1 might be the D (6 bases). The germline V and J ends were trimmed by 7 bases and 3 bases, with 12 bases remaining between them. Germline CDR1 reads MNHNS; CDR2 reads SASEGT. The CDR3 extends over 13 amino acids. This CDR3 is CASIGQRHYGYTF. CDR3 sequence (DNA): TGTGCCAGCATCGGACAGCGACACTATGGCTACACCTTC.

This clone is medium-sized in the sample. The gene calls are TRBV19 and TRBJ1-1; D is ambiguous. The germline V gene has CDR1 LNHDA and CDR2 SQIVND (reference sequence). V dropped 4 bases and J dropped 1 base, with 4 bases sitting between them. This CDR3 spans 12 amino acids. The chain's CDR3 is CASSTGNTEAFF. CDR3 nucleotide sequence: TGTGCCAGTAGTACAGGGAACACTGAAGCTTTCTTT. Full variable domain (missing parts from reference TRBV19 and TRBJ1-1): DGGITQSPKYLFRKEGQNVTLSCEQNLNHDAMYWYRQDPGQGLRLIYYSQIVNDFQKGDIAEGYSVSREKKESFPLTVTSAQKNPTAFYLCASSTGNTEAFFGQGTRLTVV.

This sequence joins TRBV19 and TRBJ2-7, with 8 bases identical to TRBD2. The CDR3 runs 14 residues. V lost 1 base, J lost 3 bases, and 2 bases stayed unmatched. Germline V CDR1 and CDR2: LNHDA, SQIVND (reference sequence). The CDR3 DNA follows: TGTGCCAGTAGTATAGCCGGGACTAGCTACGAGCAGTACTTC. Translation: CASSIAGTSYEQYF.

This chain connects TRBV2 to TRBJ2-7; TRBD2 aligns across 8 bases. The J segment lost 5 bases and the V segment lost 5 bases, leaving 5 bases of the junction unmatched. This CDR3 contains 13 residues. The germline V gene encodes CDR1 SNHLY and CDR2 FYNNEI. CDR3 nucleotides: TGTGCCAGCAGTTCCAGCGGGGGCCACGAGCAGTACTTC. This encodes CASSSSGGHEQYF.

About this clone itself: This CDR3 is also generated by other DNA sequences in the sample. J is TRBJ1-2 and V is TRBV29-1; D unclear. CDR3 size: 10 residues. Trimming took 5 bases from V and 2 from J, leaving 3 bases between them. Germline-derived CDR1 and CDR2 are SQVTM and ANQGSEA. CDR3 nucleotide sequence: TGCAGCGTTAACAACTATGGCTACACCTTC. This sequence encodes CSVNNYGYTF.

The CDR3 here is CASSFAHGLLPGDEQYF. The CDR3 DNA reads TGTGCCAGCAGCTTTGCACATGGACTCCTCCCCGGGGACGAGCAGTACTTC. The chain carries TRBV5-6 and TRBJ2-7, with D tentatively TRBD2 (5 bases). The germline gives CDR1 SGHDT, CDR2 YYEEEE. V was trimmed by 2 bases and J by 5 bases, leaving 23 bases between them. The CDR3 extends over 17 amino acids.

In its sample, this clone was seen a few times. The rearrangement joins TRBV6-5 to TRBJ2-5; possible D gene TRBD1, 5 bases. The CDR3 runs 12 residues. Germline-derived CDR1 and CDR2 are MNHEY and SVGAGI. The ends were cut back, 2 bases at V and 4 bases at J, with 5 bases in the middle. CDR3 coding DNA: TGTGCCAGCAGTTACAGGGGAGAGACCCAGTACTTC. It translates to CASSYRGETQYF.